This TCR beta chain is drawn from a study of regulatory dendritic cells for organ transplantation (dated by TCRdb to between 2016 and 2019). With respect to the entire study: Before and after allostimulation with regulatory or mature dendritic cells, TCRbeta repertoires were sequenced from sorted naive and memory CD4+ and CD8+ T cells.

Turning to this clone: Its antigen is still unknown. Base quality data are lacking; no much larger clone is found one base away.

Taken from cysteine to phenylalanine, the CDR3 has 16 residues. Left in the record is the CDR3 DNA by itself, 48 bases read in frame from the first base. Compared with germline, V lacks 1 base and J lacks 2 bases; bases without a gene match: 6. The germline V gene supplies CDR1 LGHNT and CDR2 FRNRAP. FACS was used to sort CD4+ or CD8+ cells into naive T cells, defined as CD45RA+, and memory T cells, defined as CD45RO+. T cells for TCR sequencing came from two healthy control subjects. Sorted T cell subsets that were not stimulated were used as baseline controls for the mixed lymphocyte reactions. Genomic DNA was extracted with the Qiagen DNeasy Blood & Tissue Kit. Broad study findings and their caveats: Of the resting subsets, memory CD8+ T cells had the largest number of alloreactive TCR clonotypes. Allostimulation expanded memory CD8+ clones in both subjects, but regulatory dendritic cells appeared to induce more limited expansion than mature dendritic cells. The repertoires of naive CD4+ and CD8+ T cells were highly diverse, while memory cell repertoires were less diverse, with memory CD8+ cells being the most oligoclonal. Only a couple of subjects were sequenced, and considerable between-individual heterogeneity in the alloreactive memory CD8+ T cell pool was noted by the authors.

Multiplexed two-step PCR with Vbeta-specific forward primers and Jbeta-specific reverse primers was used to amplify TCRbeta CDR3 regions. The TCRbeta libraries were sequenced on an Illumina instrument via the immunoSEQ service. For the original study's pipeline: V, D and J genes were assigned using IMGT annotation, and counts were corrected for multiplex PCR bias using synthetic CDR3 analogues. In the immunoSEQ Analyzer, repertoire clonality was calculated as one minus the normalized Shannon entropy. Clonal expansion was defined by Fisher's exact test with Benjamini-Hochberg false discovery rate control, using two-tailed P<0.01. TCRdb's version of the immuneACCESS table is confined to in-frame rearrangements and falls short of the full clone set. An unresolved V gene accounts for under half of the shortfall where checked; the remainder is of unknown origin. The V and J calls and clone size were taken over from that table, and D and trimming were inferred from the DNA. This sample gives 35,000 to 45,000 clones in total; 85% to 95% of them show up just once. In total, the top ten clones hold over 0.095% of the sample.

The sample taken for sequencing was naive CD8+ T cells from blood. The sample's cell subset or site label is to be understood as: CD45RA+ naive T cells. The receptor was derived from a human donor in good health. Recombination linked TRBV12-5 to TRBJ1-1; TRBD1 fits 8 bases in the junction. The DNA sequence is TGTGCTAGTGGTTTGGCACCCGGGACAGGCAACACTGAAGCTTTCTTT. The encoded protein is CASGLAPGTGNTEAFF.